Listed below are T cell receptor beta chains from one sample, sequenced in a study of molecular identifiers for immune sequencing clone quantification. A single record per CDR3 protein comes from TCRdb applying MiXCR to the PCR reads. The table shows around 460,000 distinct CDR3 sequences, with around 21% occurring only once. Material: naive CD8+ T cells from blood, with Jurkat cell RNA spiked in. The receptors here all came from a human donor in good health. Some libraries in this study had Jurkat cell RNA spiked in. CDR3s include the opening cysteine and the closing phenylalanine or tryptophan. A D gene is named only where the DNA matches it firmly. A row's size may be missing; if present it is once, few, many or a size class.

j_call d_call v_call clone_size cdr3_aa cdr3_nt
TRBJ2-2 TRBD1 TRBV5-8 few CASSPGQANTGELFF TGTGCCAGCAGCCCGGGACAGGCGAACACCGGGGAGCTGTTTTTT
TRBJ2-3 TRBD2 TRBV14 many CASNISGRAFSDTQYF TGTGCCAGCAACATTAGCGGGAGGGCTTTCTCAGATACGCAGTATTTT
TRBJ2-3 . TRBV24-1 many CATSDAAFPDTQYF TGTGCCACCAGTGACGCCGCATTCCCAGATACGCAGTATTTT
TRBJ1-1 TRBD1 TRBV13 . CASSSGQGEGIEAFF TGTGCCAGCAGCTCGGGACAGGGAGAGGGCATTGAAGCTTTCTTT
TRBJ1-4 . TRBV7-9 many CASSPAAEKLFF TGTGCCAGCAGCCCCGCGGCGGAAAAACTGTTTTTT
TRBJ1-5 . TRBV9 . CASSASGGGNQPQHF TGTGCCAGCAGCGCGTCGGGGGGCGGCAATCAGCCCCAGCATTTT
TRBJ1-6 . TRBV7-9 . CASSLDQPPRDLNSPLHF TGTGCCAGCAGCTTAGACCAACCCCCCCGGGACCTGAATTCACCCCTCCACTTT
TRBJ2-1 . TRBV7-2 many CASSLSGSFNEQFF TGTGCCAGCAGCTTAAGCGGCTCTTTCAATGAGCAGTTCTTC
TRBJ2-5 . TRBV15 many CATSSESQKGRETQYF TGTGCCACCAGCAGCGAGTCTCAGAAGGGCCGGGAGACCCAGTACTTC
TRBJ1-1 . TRBV6-1 many CASRQAGRGAFF TGTGCCAGCCGTCAGGCGGGCCGGGGAGCTTTCTTT
TRBJ1-1 . TRBV20-1 . CSAEHLDSLNTETFF TGCAGTGCTGAACACCTGGACAGTCTGAACACTGAAACTTTCTTT
TRBJ1-2 . TRBV14 many CASSQDGPASLYGYTF TGTGCCAGCAGCCAAGATGGGCCAGCAAGTCTTTATGGCTACACCTTC
TRBJ2-7 TRBD2 TRBV29-1 few CSGAGGPGEQYF TGCAGCGGAGCGGGAGGGCCGGGGGAGCAGTACTTC
TRBJ2-2 TRBD2 TRBV13 . CASRDVSGTIIGELFF TGTGCCAGCAGAGACGTCAGCGGGACTATTATCGGGGAGCTGTTTTTT
TRBJ2-7 TRBD1 TRBV5-4 many CASSTGDSHYEQYF TGTGCCAGCAGCACTGGGGACAGCCACTACGAGCAGTACTTC
TRBJ2-1 . TRBV11-2 . CASSSLSGTFGYNEQFF TGTGCCAGCAGCTCATTATCCGGGACATTCGGCTACAATGAGCAGTTCTTC
TRBJ2-7 TRBD2 TRBV7-9 many CASSPGGGTYEQYF TGTGCCAGCAGCCCGGGAGGCGGAACCTACGAGCAGTACTTC
TRBJ2-3 TRBD2 TRBV2 many CASSTIAGSTDTQYF TGTGCCAGCAGTACCATAGCGGGAAGCACAGATACGCAGTATTTT
TRBJ1-5 . TRBV4-2 few CASSQDSGYSNRPQHF TGTGCCAGCAGCCAAGATTCGGGATATAGCAATCGGCCCCAGCATTTT
TRBJ2-3 TRBD2 TRBV27 many CASSQGTSGATDTQYF TGTGCCAGCAGTCAAGGGACTAGCGGGGCCACAGATACGCAGTATTTT
TRBJ2-5 . TRBV7-9 many CASSLSNREVFQETQYF TGTGCCAGCAGCTTATCGAACAGGGAGGTATTCCAAGAGACCCAGTACTTC
TRBJ2-3 TRBD2 TRBV2 many CASSETGLAADTQYF TGTGCCAGCAGTGAGACGGGACTAGCCGCAGATACGCAGTATTTT
TRBJ2-7 . TRBV6-1 few CASKRVSYEQYF TGTGCCAGCAAAAGGGTCTCCTACGAGCAGTACTTC
TRBJ2-2 . TRBV7-6 few CASSLSSTGELFF TGTGCCAGCAGCTTAAGCTCCACCGGGGAGCTGTTTTTT
TRBJ2-2 . TRBV7-9 many CASSLVTNTGELFF TGTGCCAGCAGCTTAGTAACGAACACCGGGGAGCTGTTTTTT
TRBJ1-1 . TRBV11-2 . CASSYSGQEAFF TGTGCCAGCAGCTACTCCGGACAGGAAGCTTTCTTT
TRBJ2-3 TRBD1 TRBV7-9 . CASSTWDSRGVDTQYF TGTGCCAGCAGTACCTGGGACAGCCGGGGCGTGGATACGCAGTATTTT
TRBJ2-3 TRBD2 TRBV24-1 many CATSDFGGSADTQYF TGTGCCACCAGTGATTTTGGCGGGAGCGCAGATACGCAGTATTTT
TRBJ2-2 . TRBV10-3 . CATDPGMAGVGGELFF TGTGCCACCGACCCCGGTATGGCAGGGGTCGGCGGGGAGCTGTTTTTT
TRBJ2-3 TRBD2 TRBV6-2/TRBV6-3 few CAGSYSTSGSPPDTQYF TGTGCCGGCAGTTACTCGACTAGCGGGAGTCCTCCAGATACGCAGTATTTT
TRBJ2-1 . TRBV6-6 . CASSYFSPGSGEQFF TGTGCCAGCAGTTACTTTTCCCCAGGGAGTGGTGAGCAGTTCTTC